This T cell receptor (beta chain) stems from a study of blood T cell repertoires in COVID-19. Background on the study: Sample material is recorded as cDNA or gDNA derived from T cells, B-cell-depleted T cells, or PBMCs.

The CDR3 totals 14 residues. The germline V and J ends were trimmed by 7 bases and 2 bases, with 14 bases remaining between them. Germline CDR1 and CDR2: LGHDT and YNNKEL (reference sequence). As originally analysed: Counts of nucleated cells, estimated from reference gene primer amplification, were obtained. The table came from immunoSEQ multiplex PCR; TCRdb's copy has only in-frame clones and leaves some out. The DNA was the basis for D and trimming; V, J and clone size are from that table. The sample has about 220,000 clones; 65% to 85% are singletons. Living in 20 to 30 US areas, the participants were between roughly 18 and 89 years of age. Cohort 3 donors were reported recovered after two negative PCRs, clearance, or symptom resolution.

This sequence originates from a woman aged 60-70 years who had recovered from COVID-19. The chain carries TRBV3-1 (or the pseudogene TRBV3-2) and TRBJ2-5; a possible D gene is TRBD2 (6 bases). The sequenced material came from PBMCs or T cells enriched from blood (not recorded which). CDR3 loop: CASTPRGGQETQYF. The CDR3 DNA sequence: TGTGCCAGCACCCCGAGGGGAGGACAAGAGACCCAGTACTTC.